These 8 T cell receptor beta chains were all obtained from the same sample, sequenced in a study of regulatory dendritic cells for organ transplantation. Sorted subsets were CFSE-labeled and cultured approximately 5 days with allogeneic dendritic cells. Sequencing was performed with immunoSEQ multiplex PCR; in TCRdb, only in-frame clones are kept and a portion is missing. The sample has about 20,000 clones, roughly 88% seen once. These receptors' targets are unknown. The sequenced sample was naive CD4+ T cells from blood cultured with regulatory dendritic cells. Sample subset: CD45RA+ naive T cells. The receptors here all came from a human donor in good health.

The J gene is TRBJ1-2, the V gene TRBV5-6; D unresolved. Trimming removed 0 bases at V and 4 bases at J, with 10 bases between. Germline V lookup: CDR1 SGHDT, CDR2 YYEEEE. This CDR3 has 14 amino acids. CDR3 protein: CASSLAKGIYGYTF. The DNA for the CDR3 is TGTGCCAGCAGCTTGGCTAAAGGGATCTATGGCTACACCTTC.

This clone was counted a few times. The chain uses TRBV6-5 and TRBJ1-6; D call uncertain. CDR1 is MNHEY and CDR2 is SVGAGI in the germline V gene. This CDR3 is 14 amino acids long. V was shortened by 2 bases and J by 9 bases, with 11 bases between the two germline ends. DNA for the CDR3: TGTGCCAGCAGTTACGACTCGCTGTCTTCACCCCTCCACTTT. It codes for CASSYDSLSSPLHF.

The chain employs TRBV5-5 and TRBJ2-2; possibly TRBD1 for D (7 bases). V lost 3 bases and J 4 bases, leaving 16 bases between the germline ends. Germline values: CDR1 SGHKS, CDR2 YYEKEE (reference sequence). The CDR3 is 16 residues long. The CDR3 sequence is CASSYDRDSGTGELFF. CDR3 nucleotide sequence: TGTGCCAGCAGCTATGACAGGGACTCAGGCACCGGGGAGCTGTTTTTT.

Regarding this clone: The sample holds other DNA sequences that translate to the same CDR3. The rearrangement links TRBV19 to TRBJ2-2; 8 bases agree with TRBD2. The CDR3 loop spans 15 amino acids. V lost 4 bases and J lost 1; bases outside the gene matches: 2. Germline loops: CDR1 LNHDA, CDR2 SQIVND (reference sequence). The CDR3 loop reads CASSKAGVNTGELFF. The CDR3 DNA reads TGTGCCAGTAGTAAAGCGGGGGTGAACACCGGGGAGCTGTTTTTT.

The V call is TRBV7-6, the J call TRBJ2-7, with D perhaps TRBD2 (6 bases). In germline, CDR1 is SGHVS, CDR2 FNYEAQ. Trimming took off 5 bases at V and 4 bases at J, with 15 bases between the two ends. This CDR3 spans 14 amino acids. CDR3 DNA sequence: TGTGCCAGCAGCCGCCTGACTAGTGGGTACGAGCAGTACTTC. Protein sequence: CASSRLTSGYEQYF. The variable domain in full, completed from reference TRBV7-6 and TRBJ2-7, reads GAGVSQSPRYKVTKRGQDVALRCDPISGHVSLYWYRQALGQGPEFLTYFNYEAQQDKSGLPNDRFSAERPEGSISTLTIQRTEQRDSAMYRCASSRLTSGYEQYFGPGTRLTVT.

V is TRBV2 and J is TRBJ2-5, with 11 bases matching TRBD2. The germline V gene has CDR1 SNHLY and CDR2 FYNNEI. The CDR3 runs 13 residues. V shed 11 bases and J 5 bases; nucleotides not matched to a gene: 7. CDR3 sequence: CAVAGGPTETQYF. The CDR3 region has the DNA TGTGCCGTAGCGGGAGGGCCAACGGAGACCCAGTACTTC.

This clone was detected a few times. This chain joins TRBV2 and TRBJ1-1, with 10 positions matching TRBD1. The CDR3 totals 12 residues. The V gene end was trimmed by 11 bases and the J gene end by 4 bases; junction bases not matched to a gene: 4. Germline values: CDR1 SNHLY, CDR2 FYNNEI. The CDR3 spells CAGRTGGTEAFF. CDR3 DNA: TGTGCCGGAAGGACAGGGGGCACTGAAGCTTTCTTT. Full variable domain (missing parts from reference TRBV2 and TRBJ1-1): EPEVTQTPSHQVTQMGQEVILRCVPISNHLYFYWYRQILGQKVEFLVSFYNNEISEKSEIFDDQFSVERPDGSNFTLKIRSTKLEDSAMYFCAGRTGGTEAFFGQGTRLTVV.

This chain uses TRBV9 with TRBJ1-3, with D tentatively TRBD1 (6 bases). CDR1 is SGDLS and CDR2 is YYNGEE in the germline V gene. Trimming removed 1 base from V and 2 bases from J, with 10 bases in between. The CDR3 runs to 15 residues. The CDR3 loop reads CASSVYEGAGNTIYF. The DNA of the CDR3 is TGTGCCAGCAGCGTATACGAGGGGGCTGGAAACACCATATATTTT.